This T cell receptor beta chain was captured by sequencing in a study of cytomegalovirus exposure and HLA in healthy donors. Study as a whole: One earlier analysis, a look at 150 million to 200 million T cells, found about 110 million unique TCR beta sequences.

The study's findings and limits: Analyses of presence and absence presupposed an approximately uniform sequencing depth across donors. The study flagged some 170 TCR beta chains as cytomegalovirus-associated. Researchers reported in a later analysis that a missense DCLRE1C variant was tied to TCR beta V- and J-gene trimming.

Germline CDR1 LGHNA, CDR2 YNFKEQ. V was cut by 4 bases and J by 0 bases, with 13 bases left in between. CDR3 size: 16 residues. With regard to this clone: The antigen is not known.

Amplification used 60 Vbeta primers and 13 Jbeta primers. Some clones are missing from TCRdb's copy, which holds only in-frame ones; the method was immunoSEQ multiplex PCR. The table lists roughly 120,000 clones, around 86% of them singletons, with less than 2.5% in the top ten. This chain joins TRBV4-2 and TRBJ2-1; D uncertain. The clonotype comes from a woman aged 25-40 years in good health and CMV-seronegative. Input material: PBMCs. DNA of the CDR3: TGTGCCAGCAGCCGTTACAAATGGAGCTCCTACAATGAGCAGTTCTTC. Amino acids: CASSRYKWSSYNEQFF.